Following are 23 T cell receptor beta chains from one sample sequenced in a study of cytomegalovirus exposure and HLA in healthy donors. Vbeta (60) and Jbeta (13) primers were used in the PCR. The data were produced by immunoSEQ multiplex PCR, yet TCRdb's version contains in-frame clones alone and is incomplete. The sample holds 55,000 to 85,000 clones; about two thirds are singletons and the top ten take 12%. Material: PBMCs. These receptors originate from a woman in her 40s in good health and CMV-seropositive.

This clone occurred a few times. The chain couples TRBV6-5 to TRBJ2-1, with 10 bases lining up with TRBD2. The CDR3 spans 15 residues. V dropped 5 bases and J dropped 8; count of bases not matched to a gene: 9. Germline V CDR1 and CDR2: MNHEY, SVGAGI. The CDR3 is CASSPPLAGQDEQFF. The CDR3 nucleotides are TGTGCCAGCAGTCCGCCACTAGCGGGGCAGGATGAGCAGTTCTTC.

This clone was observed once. The CDR3 sequence: CASRLYSPSDNSPLHF. CDR3 DNA: TGTGCAAGTCGCTTGTACAGCCCTTCAGATAATTCACCCCTCCACTTT. The chain carries TRBV12-2 and TRBJ1-6; the DNA was not used to check the table's D call, TRBD1. TRBV12-2 is a listed pseudogene. This CDR3 contains 16 residues.

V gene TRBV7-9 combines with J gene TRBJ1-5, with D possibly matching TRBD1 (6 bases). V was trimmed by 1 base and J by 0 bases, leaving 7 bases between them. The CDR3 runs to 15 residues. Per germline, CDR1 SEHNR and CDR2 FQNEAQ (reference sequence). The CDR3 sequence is CASSLGQDSNQPQHF. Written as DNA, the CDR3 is TGTGCCAGCAGCTTAGGACAGGATAGCAATCAGCCCCAGCATTTT. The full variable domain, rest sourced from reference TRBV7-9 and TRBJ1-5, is DTGVSQNPRHKITKRGQNVTFRCDPISEHNRLYWYRQTLGQGPEFLTYFQNEAQLEKSRLLSDRFSAERPKGSFSTLEIQRTEQGDSAMYLCASSLGQDSNQPQHFGDGTRLSIL.

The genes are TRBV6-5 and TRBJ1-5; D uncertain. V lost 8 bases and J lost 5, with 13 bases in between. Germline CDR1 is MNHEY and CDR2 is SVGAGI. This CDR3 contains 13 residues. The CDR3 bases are TGTGCCAGCGGCCAGGTGATGGATCAGCCCCAGCATTTT. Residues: CASGQVMDQPQHF.

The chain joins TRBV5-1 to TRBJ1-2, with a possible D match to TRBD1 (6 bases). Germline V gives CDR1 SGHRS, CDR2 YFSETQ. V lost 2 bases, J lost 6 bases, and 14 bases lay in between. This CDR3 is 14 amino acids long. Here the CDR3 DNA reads TGCGCCAGCAGCTTTCAGGGGCCCCACGATGGCTACACCTTC. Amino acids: CASSFQGPHDGYTF.

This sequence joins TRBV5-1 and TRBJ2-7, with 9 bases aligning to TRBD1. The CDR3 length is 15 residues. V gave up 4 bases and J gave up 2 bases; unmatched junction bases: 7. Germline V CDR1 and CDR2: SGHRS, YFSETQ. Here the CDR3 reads CASSLPGQGAYEQYF. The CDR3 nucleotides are TGCGCCAGCAGCCTGCCGGGACAGGGAGCCTACGAGCAGTACTTC.

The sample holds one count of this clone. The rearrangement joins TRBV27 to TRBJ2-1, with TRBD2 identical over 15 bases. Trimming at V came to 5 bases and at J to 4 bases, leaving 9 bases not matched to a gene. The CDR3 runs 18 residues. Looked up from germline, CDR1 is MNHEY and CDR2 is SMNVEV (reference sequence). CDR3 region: CASSILGTSGGQYNEQFF. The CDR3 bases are TGTGCCAGCAGTATCCTTGGGACTAGCGGGGGGCAATACAATGAGCAGTTCTTC.

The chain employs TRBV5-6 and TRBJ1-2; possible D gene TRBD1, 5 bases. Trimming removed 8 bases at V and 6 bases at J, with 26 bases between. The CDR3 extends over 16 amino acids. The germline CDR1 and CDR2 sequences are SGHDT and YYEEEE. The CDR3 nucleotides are TGTGCCAGTGGCCTCAGGTACAGGTTTCGCGTGGATGGCTACACCTTC. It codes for CASGLRYRFRVDGYTF.

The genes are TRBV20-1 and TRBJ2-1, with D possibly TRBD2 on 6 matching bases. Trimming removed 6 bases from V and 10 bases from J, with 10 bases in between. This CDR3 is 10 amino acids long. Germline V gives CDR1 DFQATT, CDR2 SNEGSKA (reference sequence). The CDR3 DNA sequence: TGCAGTGCCAAGGACTACGAGCAGTTCTTC. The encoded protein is CSAKDYEQFF.

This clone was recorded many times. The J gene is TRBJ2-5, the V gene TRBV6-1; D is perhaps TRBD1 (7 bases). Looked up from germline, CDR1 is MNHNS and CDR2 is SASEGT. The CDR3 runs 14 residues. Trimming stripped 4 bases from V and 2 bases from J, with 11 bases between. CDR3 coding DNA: TGTGCCAGCAGTGTGGGGGGACAGCAAGAGACCCAGTACTTC. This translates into CASSVGGQQETQYF.

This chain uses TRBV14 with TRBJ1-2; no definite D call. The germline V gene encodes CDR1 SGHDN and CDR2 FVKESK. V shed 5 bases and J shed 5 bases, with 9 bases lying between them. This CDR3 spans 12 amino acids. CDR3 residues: CASSREFYGYTF. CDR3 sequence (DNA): TGTGCCAGCAGCAGGGAGTTTTATGGCTACACCTTC.

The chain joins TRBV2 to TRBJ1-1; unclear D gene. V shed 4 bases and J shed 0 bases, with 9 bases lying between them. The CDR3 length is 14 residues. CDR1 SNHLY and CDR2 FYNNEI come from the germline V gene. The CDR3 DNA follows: TGTGCCAGCAGTGTACAGAGTATGAACACTGAAGCTTTCTTT. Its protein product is CASSVQSMNTEAFF.

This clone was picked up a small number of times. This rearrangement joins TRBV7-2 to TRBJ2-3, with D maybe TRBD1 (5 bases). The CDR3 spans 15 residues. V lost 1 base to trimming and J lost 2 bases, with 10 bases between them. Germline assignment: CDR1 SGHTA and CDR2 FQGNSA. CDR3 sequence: CASSLEGRSTDTQYF. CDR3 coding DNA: TGTGCCAGCAGCTTAGAGGGGCGGTCCACAGATACGCAGTATTTT.

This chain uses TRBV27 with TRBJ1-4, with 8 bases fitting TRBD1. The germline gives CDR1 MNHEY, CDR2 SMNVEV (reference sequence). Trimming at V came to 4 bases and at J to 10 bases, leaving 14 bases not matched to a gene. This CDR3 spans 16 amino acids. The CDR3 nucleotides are TGTGCCAGCAGTTCGGGGTACTCCGGGACAGGAGGAAAACTGTTTTTT. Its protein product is CASSSGYSGTGGKLFF.

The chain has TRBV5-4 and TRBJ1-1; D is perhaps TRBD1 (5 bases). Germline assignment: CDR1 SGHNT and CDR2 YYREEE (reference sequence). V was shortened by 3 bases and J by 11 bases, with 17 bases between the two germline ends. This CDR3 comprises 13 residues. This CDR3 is CASSSRGSSTAFF. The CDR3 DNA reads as TGTGCCAGCAGCTCCCGGGGGTCGTCTACGGCTTTCTTT.

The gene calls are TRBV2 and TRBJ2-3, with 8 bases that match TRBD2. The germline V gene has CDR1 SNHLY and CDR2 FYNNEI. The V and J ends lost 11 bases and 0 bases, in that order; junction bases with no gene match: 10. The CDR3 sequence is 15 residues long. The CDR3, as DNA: TGTGCCGGCCTGGCGGGGGGTTCTAGCACAGATACGCAGTATTTT. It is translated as CAGLAGGSSTDTQYF.

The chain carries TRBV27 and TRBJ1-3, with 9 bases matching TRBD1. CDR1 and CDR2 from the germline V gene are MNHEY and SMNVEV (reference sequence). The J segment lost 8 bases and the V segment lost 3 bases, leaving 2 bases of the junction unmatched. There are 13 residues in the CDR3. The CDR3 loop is CASSLNRGHTIYF. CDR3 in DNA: TGTGCCAGCAGTTTGAACAGGGGGCACACCATATATTTT.

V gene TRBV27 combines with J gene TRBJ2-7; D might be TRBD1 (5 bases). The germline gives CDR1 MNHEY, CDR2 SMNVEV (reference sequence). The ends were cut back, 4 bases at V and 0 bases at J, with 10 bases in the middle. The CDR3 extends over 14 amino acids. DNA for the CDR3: TGTGCCAGCAGTTCCCAAGGGGACTCCTACGAGCAGTACTTC. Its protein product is CASSSQGDSYEQYF.

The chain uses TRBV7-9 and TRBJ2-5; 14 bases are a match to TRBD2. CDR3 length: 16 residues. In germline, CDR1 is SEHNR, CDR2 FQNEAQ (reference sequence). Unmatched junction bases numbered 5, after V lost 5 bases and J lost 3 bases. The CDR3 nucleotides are TGTGCCAGCAGCCCTCCGGGACTAGCGGGGGAAGAGACCCAGTACTTC. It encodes CASSPPGLAGEETQYF.

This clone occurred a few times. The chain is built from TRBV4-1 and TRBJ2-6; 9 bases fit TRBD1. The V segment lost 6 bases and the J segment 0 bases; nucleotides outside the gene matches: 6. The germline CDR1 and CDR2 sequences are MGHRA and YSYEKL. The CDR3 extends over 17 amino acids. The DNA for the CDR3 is TGCGCCAGCAGTTTTTTGACAGGGGGCTCTGGGGCCAACGTCCTGACTTTC. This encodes CASSFLTGGSGANVLTF.

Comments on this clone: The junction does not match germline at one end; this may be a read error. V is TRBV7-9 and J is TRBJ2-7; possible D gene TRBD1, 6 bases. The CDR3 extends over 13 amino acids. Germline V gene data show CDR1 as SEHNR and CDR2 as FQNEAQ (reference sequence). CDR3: CTSSSYRAYEQYF. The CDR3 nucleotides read TGTACCAGCAGCTCCTACAGGGCCTACGAGCAGTACTTC.

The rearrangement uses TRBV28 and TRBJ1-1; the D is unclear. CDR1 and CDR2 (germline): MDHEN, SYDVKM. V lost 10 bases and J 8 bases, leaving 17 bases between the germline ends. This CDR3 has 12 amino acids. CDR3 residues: CATYGRELEAFF. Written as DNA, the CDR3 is TGTGCCACCTACGGTCGGGAGCTCGAAGCTTTCTTT.

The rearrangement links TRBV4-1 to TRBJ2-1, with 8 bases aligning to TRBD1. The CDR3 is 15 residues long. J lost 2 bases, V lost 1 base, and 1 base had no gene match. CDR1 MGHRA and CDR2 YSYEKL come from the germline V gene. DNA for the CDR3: TGCGCCAGCAGCCAAGGACAGGGGCCCTACAATGAGCAGTTCTTC. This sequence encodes CASSQGQGPYNEQFF.